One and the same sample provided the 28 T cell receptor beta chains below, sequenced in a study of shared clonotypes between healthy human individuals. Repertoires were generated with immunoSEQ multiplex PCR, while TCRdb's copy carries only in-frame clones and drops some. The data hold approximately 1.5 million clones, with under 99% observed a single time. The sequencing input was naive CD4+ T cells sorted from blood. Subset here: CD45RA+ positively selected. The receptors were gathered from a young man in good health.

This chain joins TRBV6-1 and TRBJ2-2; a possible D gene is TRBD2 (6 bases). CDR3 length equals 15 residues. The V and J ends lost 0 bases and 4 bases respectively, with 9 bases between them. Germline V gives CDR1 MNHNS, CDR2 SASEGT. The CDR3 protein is CASSEASGPTGELFF. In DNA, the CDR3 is TGTGCCAGCAGTGAAGCTAGCGGACCCACCGGGGAGCTGTTTTTT.

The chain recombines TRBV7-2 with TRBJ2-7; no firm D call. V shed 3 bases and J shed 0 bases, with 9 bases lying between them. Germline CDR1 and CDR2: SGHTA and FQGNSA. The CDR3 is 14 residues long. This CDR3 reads CASSFSWGSYEQYF. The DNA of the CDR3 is TGTGCCAGCAGCTTTAGTTGGGGCTCCTACGAGCAGTACTTC.

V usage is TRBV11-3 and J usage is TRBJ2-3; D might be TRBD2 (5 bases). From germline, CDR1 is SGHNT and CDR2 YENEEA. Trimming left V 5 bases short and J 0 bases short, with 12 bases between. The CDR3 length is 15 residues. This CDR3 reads CASSLVGASTDTQYF. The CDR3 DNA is TGTGCCAGCAGCCTAGTGGGAGCTAGCACAGATACGCAGTATTTT. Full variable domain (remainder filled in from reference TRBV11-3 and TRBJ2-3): EAGVVQSPRYKIIEKKQPVAFWCNPISGHNTLYWYLQNLGQGPELLIRYENEEAVDDSQLPKDRFSAERLKGVDSTLKIQPAELGDSAVYLCASSLVGASTDTQYFGPGTRLTVL.

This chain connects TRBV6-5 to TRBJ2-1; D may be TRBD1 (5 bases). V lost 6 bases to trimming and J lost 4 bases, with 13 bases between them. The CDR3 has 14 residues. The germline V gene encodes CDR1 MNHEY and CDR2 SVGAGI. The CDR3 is CASRTKRGYNEQFF. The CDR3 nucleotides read TGTGCCAGCAGAACCAAAAGGGGTTACAATGAGCAGTTCTTC.

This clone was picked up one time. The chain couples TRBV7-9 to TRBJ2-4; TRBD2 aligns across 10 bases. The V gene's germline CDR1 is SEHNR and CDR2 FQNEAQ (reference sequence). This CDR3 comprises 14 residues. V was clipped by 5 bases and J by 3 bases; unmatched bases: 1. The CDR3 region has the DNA TGTGCCAGCAGCCGGACTAGCGGCAAAAACATTCAGTACTTC. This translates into CASSRTSGKNIQYF.

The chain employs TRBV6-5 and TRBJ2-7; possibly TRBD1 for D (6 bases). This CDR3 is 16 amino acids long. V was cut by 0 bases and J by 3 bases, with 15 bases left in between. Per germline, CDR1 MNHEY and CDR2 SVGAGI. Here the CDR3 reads CASSYSKSGAHYEQYF. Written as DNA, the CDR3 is TGTGCCAGCAGTTACTCGAAATCAGGGGCCCACTACGAGCAGTACTTC.

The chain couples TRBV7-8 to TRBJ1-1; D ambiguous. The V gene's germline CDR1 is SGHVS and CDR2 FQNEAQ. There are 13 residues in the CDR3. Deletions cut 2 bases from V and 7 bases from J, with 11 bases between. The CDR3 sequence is CASSLHEKGEAFF. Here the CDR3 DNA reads TGTGCCAGCAGCTTACACGAGAAAGGTGAAGCTTTCTTT.

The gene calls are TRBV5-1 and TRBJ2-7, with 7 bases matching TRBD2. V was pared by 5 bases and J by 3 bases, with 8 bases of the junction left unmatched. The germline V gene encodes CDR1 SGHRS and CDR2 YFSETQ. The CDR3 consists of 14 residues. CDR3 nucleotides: TGCGCCAGCAGGCGGGGGAGCGGGAACTACGAGCAGTACTTC. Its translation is CASRRGSGNYEQYF.

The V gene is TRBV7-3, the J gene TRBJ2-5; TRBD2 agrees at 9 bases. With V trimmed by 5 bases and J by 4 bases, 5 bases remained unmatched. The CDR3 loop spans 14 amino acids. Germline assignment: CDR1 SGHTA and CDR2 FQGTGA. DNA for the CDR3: TGTGCCAGCAGCCCGGGACTAGCATCAGAGACCCAGTACTTC. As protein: CASSPGLASETQYF.

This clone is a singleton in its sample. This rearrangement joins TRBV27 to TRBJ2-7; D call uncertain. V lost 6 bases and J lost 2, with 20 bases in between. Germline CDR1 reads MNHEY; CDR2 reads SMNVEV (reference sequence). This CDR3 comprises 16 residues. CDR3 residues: CASSPGPAVLPYEQYF. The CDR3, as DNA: TGTGCCAGCAGCCCCGGACCAGCAGTTCTTCCCTACGAGCAGTACTTC.

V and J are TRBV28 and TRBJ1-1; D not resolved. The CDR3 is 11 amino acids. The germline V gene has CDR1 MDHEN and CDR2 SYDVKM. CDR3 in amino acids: CAARLNTEAFF. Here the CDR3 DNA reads TGTGCGGCGCGGCTGAACACTGAAGCTTTCTTT.

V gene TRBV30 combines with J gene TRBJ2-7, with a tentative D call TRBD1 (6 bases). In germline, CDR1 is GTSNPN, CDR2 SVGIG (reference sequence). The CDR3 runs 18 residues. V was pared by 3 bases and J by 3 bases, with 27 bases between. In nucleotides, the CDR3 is TGTGCCTGGAGCGATCCGGGGACACCCCCTTTAGGAGTCTACGAGCAGTACTTC. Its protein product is CAWSDPGTPPLGVYEQYF.

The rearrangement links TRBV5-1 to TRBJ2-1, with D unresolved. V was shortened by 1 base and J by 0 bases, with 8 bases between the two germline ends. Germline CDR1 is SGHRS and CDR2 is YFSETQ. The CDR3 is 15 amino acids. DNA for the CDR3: TGCGCCAGCAGCTTGCAAACCAGCTCCTACAATGAGCAGTTCTTC. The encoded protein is CASSLQTSSYNEQFF.

The CDR3: CASSPPDRTGLATNEKLFF. CDR3 coding DNA: TGTGCCAGCTCACCACCGGACCGAACAGGCCTAGCAACTAATGAAAAACTGTTTTTT. J is TRBJ1-4 and V is TRBV18; TRBD1 might be the D (5 bases). Germline lookup yields CDR1 KGHSH and CDR2 LQKENI. The CDR3 runs 19 residues. Trimming cost V 0 bases and J 0 bases, with 17 bases left between them.

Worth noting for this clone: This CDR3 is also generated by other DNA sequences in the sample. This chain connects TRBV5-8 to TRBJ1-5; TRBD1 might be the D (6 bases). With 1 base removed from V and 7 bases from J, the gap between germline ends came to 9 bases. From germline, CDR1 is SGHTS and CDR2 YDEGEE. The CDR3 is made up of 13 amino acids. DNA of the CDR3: TGTGCCAGCAGCTTGCAGGGGAACCAGCCCCAGCATTTT. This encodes CASSLQGNQPQHF.

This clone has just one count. In DNA, the CDR3 is TGTGCCAGCAGCTTTACTCAGAACACTGAAGCTTTCTTT. This codes for CASSFTQNTEAFF. This sequence joins TRBV5-6 and TRBJ1-1; D remains ambiguous. CDR1 is SGHDT and CDR2 is YYEEEE in the germline V gene. The length of the CDR3 is 13 residues. V was trimmed by 2 bases and J by 1 base, leaving 6 bases between them.

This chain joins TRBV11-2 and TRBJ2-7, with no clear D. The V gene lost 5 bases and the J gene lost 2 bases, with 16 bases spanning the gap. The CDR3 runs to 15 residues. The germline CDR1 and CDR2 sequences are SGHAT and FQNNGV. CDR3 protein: CASSLGWLGPYEQYF. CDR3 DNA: TGTGCCAGCAGCCTTGGATGGTTGGGTCCCTACGAGCAGTACTTC.

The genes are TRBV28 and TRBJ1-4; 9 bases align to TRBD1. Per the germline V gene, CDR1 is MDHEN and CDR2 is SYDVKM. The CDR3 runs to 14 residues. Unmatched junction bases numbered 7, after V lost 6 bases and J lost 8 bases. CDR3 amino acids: CASRIGTGNEKLFF. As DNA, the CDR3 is TGTGCCAGCAGGATCGGGACAGGGAACGAAAAACTGTTTTTT.

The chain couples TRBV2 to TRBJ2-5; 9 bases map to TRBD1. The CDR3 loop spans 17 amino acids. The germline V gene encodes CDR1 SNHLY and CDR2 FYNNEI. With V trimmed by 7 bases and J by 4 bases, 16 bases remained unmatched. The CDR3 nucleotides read TGTGCCAGCAAGGGTCTCCGGGACAGGGCGCATTTAGAGACCCAGTACTTC. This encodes CASKGLRDRAHLETQYF.

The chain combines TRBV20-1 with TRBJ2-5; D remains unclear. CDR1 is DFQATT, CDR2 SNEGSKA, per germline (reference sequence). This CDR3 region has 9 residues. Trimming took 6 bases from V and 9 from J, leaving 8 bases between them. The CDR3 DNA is TGCAGTGCCCAACTGTCCCAGTACTTC. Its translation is CSAQLSQYF.

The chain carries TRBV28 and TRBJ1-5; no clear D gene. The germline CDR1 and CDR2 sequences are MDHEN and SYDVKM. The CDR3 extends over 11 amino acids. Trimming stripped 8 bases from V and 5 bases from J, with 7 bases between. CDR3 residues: CASRTDQPQHF. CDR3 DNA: TGTGCCAGCCGAACAGATCAGCCCCAGCATTTT.

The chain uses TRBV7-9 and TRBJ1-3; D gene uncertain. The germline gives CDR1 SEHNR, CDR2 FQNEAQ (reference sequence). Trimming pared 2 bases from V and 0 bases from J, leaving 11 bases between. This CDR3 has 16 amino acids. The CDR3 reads CASSLFWESSGNTIYF. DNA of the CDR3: TGTGCCAGCAGCTTATTTTGGGAGAGCTCTGGAAACACCATATATTTT.

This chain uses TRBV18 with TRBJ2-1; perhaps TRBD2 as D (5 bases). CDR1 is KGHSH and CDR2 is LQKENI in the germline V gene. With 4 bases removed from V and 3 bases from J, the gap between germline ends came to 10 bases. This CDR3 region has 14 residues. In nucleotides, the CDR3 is TGTGCCAGCTCACTCACTAGGGACTACAATGAGCAGTTCTTC. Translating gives CASSLTRDYNEQFF.

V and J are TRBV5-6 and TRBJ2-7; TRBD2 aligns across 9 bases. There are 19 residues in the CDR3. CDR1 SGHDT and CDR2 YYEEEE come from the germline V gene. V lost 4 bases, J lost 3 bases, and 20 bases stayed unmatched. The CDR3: CASSPSVGGRDLPIYEQYF. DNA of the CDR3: TGTGCCAGCAGCCCGTCGGTGGGCGGGAGGGACCTTCCTATCTACGAGCAGTACTTC.

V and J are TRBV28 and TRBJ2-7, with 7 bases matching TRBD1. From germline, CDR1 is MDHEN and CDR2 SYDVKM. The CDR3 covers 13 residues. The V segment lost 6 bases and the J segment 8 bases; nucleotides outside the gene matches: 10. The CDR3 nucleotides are TGTGCCAGCAGAACGACAGGGAGCTTTAAGCAGTACTTC. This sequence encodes CASRTTGSFKQYF.

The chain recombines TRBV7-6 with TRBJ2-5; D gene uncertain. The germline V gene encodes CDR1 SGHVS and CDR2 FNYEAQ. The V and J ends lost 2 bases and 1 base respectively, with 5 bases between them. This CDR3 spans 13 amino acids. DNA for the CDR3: TGTGCCAGCAGCTTAATTTTCCAAGAGACCCAGTACTTC. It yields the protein CASSLIFQETQYF.

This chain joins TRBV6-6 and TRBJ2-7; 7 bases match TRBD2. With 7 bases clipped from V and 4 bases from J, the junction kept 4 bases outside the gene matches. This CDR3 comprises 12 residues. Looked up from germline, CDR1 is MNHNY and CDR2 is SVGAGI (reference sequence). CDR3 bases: TGTGCCAGCAAAGCGGGACCGTACGAGCAGTACTTC. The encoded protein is CASKAGPYEQYF.

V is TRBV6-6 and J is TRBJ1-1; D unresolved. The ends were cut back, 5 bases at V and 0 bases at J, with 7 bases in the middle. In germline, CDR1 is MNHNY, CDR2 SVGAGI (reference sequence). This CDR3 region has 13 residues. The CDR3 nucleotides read TGTGCCAGCAGTAGACTGATGAACACTGAAGCTTTCTTT. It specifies CASSRLMNTEAFF.